This TCR beta chain was recorded in a study of vaccination and CD4 T cells after COVID-19. Study details: Overlapping spike peptides served as the stimulus for the cells. These peptides came from SARS-CoV-2 and from the common cold coronaviruses HCoV-NL63, HCoV-OC43 and HCoV-229E. Treatment of control cultures consisted of a CEFX pool, an HIV-1 Nef pool, or no peptide.

This CDR3 region has 12 residues. V was shortened by 2 bases and J by 7 bases, with 5 bases between the two germline ends. Germline CDR1 is SGHVS and CDR2 is FQNEAQ. Treatment specified: roughly 10-day PBMC culture with coronavirus spike peptide pools or control peptides (ViraFEST assay). On this clonotype: The antigen remains undetermined.

Researchers used the Oncomine TCR Beta short-read assay to sequence DNA from cultured CD4+ T cells. Using its own MiXCR run on the PCR reads, TCRdb lists one record per CDR3 protein. The profile shows 20,000 to 25,000 distinct CDR3 sequences, approximately 57% of them singletons. This TCR came from a human donor who received a COVID-19 vaccine. The starting material was CD4+ T cells from blood, cultured in vitro, obtained after SARS-CoV-2 vaccination. The rearrangement links TRBV7-8 to TRBJ2-2; D possibly corresponds to TRBD2 (5 bases). CDR3 bases: TGTGCCAGCAGCTTACGGGGCGGGGAGCTGTTTTTT. It translates to CASSLRGGELFF.